The TCR beta chain under discussion was sequenced for a study of blood T cell repertoires in COVID-19 (dated by TCRdb to about 2020). For context, the study as a whole: Samples covering the acute and convalescent phases of COVID-19 were provided by collaborators in the United States, Italy and Spain. The prospective study material was composed of cDNA or gDNA derived from T cells, B-cell-depleted T cells, or PBMCs. Deeply sampled blood TCRbeta repertoires from subjects exposed to, actively infected with, or recovered from COVID-19 were included in the dataset. The repertoires were made available in a free public database intended to serve as a resource for research on the immune response to SARS-CoV-2. Samples were obtained from the ongoing ImmuneRACE study (first 160 participants) and from over 1,000 subjects provided by 6 global collaborators. A de-identified subject ID, COVID-19 status, age in years and sex were almost always included in the sample metadata. Where available, HLA class I and class II types were taken from metadata supplied by the sample provider and were not determined by assay-based typing. General findings and caveats noted by the study authors: How much clinical and demographic metadata was included differed by source and by participant, and the metadata was provided uncurated.

One collaborating source in Seattle enrolled patients during active infection and followed them longitudinally through the course of disease. Whole blood was collected in K2EDTA tubes by collaborating institutions according to the institutions' own protocols. For TCRbeta analysis, collaborators shipped samples as frozen whole blood, isolated PBMCs, or DNA extracted from either of those sample types. V is cut by 5 bases and J by 4 bases, and the space between the germline ends is 17 bases. The germline V gene sets CDR1 to SGHTA and CDR2 to FQGNSA. The CDR3 spans 15 residues, from the cysteine through the phenylalanine. CDR3 DNA only is kept here, 45 bases in frame from base 1. As to this clone: No antigen is known for it. No qualities accompany the bases; no much larger clone lies one base away.

TCRbeta CDR3 regions were amplified from genomic DNA by means of the immunoSEQ Assay, a bias-controlled multiplex PCR. The original methods were these. Within the assay, amplification of reference gene primers was used to estimate how many nucleated cells each sample contained. To quantify the absolute abundance of each unique TCRbeta CDR3 rearrangement, sequence reads were collapsed and filtered. Productive Simpson clonality was computed per sample as the square root of Simpson's diversity index over productive rearrangements. This is the immuneACCESS table as TCRdb keeps it, with only in-frame sequences that have V and J called. A part of the clones is gone; compared with another copy, unresolved V genes explain less than half, and the rest is unexplained. V, J and clone size are taken as reported in that table, and D and trimming were inferred from the DNA itself. The sample table contains a few hundred thousand clones; only one count was recorded for approximately 90% of them. The leading ten clones occupy roughly 0.87% of the sample.

This clonotype was obtained from a man aged 18 to 29 with COVID-19, enrolled during active disease. The chain employs TRBV7-2 and TRBJ1-2, with TRBD1 tentatively as D gene (5 bases match). The sample taken for sequencing was peripheral blood. The nucleotides are TGTGCCAGCAGCAGGCGGAGGGGAGGTAGCTATGGCTACACCTTC. This translates into CASSRRRGGSYGYTF.